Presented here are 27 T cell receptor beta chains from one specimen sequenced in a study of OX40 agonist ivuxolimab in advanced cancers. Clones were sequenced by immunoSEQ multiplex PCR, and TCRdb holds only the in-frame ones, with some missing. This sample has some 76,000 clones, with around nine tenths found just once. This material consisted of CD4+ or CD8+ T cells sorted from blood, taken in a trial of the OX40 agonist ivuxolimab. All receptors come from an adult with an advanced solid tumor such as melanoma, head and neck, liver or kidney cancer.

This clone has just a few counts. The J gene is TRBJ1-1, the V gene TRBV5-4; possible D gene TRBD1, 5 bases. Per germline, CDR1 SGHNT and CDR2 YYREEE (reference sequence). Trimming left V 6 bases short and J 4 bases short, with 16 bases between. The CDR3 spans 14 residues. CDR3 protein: CASILDGGGTEAFF. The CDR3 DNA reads TGTGCCAGCATCCTGGACGGGGGGGGCACTGAAGCTTTCTTT.

CDR3 region: CASSLRPSGGYFFYEQYF. CDR3 nucleotides: TGTGCCAGCAGCTTGCGGCCTAGCGGGGGCTACTTTTTCTACGAGCAGTACTTC. The chain uses TRBV5-6 and TRBJ2-7, with 10 bases that match TRBD2. The CDR3 runs 18 residues. From germline, CDR1 is SGHDT and CDR2 YYEEEE. V lost 1 base and J lost 3; bases outside the gene matches: 13.

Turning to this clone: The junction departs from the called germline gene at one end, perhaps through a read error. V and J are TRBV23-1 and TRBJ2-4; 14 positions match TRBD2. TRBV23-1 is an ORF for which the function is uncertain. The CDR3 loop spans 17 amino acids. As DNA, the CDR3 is TGCGCCAGCAGTCAATCGACTAGCGGGAGGGCCACAAACATTCAGTACTTC. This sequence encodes CASSQSTSGRATNIQYF.

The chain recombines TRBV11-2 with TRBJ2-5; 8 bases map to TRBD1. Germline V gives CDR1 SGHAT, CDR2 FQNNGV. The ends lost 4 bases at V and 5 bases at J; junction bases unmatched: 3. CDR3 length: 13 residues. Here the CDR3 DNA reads TGTGCCAGCAGCTCAGGGGGCGGGGAGACCCAGTACTTC. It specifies CASSSGGGETQYF.

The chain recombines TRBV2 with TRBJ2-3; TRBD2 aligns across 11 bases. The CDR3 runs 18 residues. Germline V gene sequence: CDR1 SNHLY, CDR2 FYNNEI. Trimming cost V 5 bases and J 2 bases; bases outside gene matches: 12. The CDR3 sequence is CASSPNPATSGATDTQYF. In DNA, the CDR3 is TGTGCCAGCAGTCCAAACCCCGCGACTAGCGGGGCCACAGATACGCAGTATTTT.

CDR3 region: CASSGDSNQPQHF. The DNA for the CDR3 is TGTGCCAGCAGTGGTGATAGCAATCAGCCCCAGCATTTT. The gene calls are TRBV2 and TRBJ1-5; D unresolved. Germline V CDR1 and CDR2: SNHLY, FYNNEI. The CDR3 loop spans 13 amino acids. The V end was cut by 4 bases, the J end by 0 bases, with 4 bases between.

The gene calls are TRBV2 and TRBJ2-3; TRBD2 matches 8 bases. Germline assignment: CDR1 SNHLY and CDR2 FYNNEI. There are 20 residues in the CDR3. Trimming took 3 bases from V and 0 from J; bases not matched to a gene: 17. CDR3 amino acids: CASSDNERSAGETSTDTQYF. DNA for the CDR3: TGTGCCAGCAGTGATAATGAAAGATCAGCGGGGGAAACTAGCACAGATACGCAGTATTTT.

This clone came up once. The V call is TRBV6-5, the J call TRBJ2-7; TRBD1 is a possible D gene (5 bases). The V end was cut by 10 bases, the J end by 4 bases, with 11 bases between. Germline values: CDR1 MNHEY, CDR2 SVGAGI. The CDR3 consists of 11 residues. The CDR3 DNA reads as TGTGCCACCTCAGGGTTTTACGAGCAGTACTTC. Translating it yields CATSGFYEQYF.

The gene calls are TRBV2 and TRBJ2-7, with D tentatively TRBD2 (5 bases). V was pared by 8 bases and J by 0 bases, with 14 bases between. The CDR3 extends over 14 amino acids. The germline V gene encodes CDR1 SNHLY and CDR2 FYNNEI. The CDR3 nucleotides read TGTGCCAGCTCAAATGAAGGGAGCTCCTACGAGCAGTACTTC. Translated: CASSNEGSSYEQYF.

This chain's CDR3 is CASSPLGNNQPQHF. The DNA for the CDR3 is TGCGCCAGCAGCCCCCTGGGGAACAATCAGCCCCAGCATTTT. The V call is TRBV4-1, the J call TRBJ1-5, with no clear D. V lost 4 bases and J lost 3, with 10 bases in between. The CDR3 is 14 residues long. Looked up from germline, CDR1 is MGHRA and CDR2 is YSYEKL.

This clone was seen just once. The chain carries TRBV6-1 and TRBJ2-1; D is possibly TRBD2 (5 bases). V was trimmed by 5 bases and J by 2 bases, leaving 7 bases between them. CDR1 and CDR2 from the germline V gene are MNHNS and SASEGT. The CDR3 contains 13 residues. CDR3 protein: CASSPGAYNEQFF. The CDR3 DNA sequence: TGTGCCAGCAGTCCCGGGGCCTACAATGAGCAGTTCTTC.

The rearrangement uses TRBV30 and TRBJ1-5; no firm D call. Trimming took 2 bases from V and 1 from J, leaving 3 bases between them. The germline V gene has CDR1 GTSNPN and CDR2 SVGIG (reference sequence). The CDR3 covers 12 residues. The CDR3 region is CAWSRSNQPQHF. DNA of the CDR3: TGTGCCTGGAGTCGAAGCAATCAGCCCCAGCATTTT.

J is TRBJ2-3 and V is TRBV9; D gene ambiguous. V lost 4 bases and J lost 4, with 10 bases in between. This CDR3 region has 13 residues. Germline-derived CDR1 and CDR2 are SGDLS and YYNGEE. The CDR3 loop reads CASSRINPDTQYF. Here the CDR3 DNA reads TGTGCCAGCAGCCGGATTAATCCAGATACGCAGTATTTT.

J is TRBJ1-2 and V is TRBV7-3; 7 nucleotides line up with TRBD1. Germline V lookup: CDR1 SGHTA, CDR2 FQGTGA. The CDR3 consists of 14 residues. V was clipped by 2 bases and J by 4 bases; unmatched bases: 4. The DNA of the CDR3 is TGTGCCAGCAGCTTAGACAGGGTCTCCTATGGCTACACCTTC. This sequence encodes CASSLDRVSYGYTF.

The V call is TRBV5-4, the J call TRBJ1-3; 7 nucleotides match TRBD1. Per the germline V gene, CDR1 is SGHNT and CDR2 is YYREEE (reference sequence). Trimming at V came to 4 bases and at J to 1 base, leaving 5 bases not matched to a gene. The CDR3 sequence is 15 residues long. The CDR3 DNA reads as TGTGCCAGCAGCAGCCCCAGGGGGTCTGGAAACACCATATATTTT. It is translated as CASSSPRGSGNTIYF.

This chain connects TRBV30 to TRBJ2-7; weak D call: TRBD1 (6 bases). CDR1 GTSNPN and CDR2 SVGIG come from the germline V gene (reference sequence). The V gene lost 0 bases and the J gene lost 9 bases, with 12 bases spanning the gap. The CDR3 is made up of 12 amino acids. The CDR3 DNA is TGTGCCTGGAGTGTAAACAGGGATGCGCAGTACTTC. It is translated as CAWSVNRDAQYF.

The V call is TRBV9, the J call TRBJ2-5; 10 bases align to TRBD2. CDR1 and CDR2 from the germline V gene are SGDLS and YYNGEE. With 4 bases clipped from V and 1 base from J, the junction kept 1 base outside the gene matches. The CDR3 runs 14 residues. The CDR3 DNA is TGTGCCAGCAGCCTAGCGGGAGCCCAAGAGACCCAGTACTTC. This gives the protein CASSLAGAQETQYF.

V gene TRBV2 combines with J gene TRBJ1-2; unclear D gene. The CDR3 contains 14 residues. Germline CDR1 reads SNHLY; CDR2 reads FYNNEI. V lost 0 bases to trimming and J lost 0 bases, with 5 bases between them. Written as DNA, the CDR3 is TGTGCCAGCAGTGAAGCAGCTACTAACTATGGCTACACCTTC. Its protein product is CASSEAATNYGYTF.

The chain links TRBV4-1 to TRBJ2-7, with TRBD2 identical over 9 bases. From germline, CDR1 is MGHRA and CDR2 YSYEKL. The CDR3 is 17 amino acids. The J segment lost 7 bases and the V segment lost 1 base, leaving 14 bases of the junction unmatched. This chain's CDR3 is CASSQGREVAGEGEQYF. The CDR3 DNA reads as TGCGCCAGCAGCCAAGGTCGAGAGGTAGCGGGAGAGGGGGAGCAGTACTTC.

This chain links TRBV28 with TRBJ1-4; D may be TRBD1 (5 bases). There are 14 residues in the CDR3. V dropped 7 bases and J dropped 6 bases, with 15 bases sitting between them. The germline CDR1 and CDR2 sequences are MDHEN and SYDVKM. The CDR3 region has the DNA TGTGCCAGCACCGGTGGGGCAGTTGATGAAAAACTGTTTTTT. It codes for CASTGGAVDEKLFF.

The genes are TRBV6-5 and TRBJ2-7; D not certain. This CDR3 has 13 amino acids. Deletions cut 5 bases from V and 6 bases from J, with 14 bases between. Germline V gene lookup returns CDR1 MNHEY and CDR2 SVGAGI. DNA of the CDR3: TGTGCCAGCAGTGAACTCGGAACGGCCGAGCAGTACTTC. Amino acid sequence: CASSELGTAEQYF.

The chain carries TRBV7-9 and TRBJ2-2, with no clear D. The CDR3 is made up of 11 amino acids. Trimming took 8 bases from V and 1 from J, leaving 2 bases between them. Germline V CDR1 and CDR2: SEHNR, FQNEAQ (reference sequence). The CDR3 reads CASQNTGELFF. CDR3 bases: TGTGCCAGCCAGAACACCGGGGAGCTGTTTTTT. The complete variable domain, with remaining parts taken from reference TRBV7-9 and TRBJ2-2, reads DTGVSQNPRHKITKRGQNVTFRCDPISEHNRLYWYRQTLGQGPEFLTYFQNEAQLEKSRLLSDRFSAERPKGSFSTLEIQRTEQGDSAMYLCASQNTGELFFGEGSRLTVL.

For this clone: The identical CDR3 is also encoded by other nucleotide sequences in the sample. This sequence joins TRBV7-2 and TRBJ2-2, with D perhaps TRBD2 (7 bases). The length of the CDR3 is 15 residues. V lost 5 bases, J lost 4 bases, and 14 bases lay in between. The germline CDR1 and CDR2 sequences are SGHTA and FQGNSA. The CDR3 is CASSRLGGGTGELFF. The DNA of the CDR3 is TGTGCCAGCAGCAGACTAGGGGGGGGCACCGGGGAGCTGTTTTTT.

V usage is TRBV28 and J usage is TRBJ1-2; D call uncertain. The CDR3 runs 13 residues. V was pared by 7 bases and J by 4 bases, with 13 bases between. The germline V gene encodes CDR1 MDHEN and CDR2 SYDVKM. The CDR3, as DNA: TGTGCCAGCACCAAACTTCCCTTCTATGGCTACACCTTC. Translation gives CASTKLPFYGYTF.

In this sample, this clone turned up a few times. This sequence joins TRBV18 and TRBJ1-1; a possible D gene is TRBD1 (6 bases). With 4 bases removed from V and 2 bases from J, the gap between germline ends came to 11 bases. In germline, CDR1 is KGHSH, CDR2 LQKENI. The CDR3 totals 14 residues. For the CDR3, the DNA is TGTGCCAGCTCACAGGGGGGGAGAAACACTGAAGCTTTCTTT. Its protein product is CASSQGGRNTEAFF.

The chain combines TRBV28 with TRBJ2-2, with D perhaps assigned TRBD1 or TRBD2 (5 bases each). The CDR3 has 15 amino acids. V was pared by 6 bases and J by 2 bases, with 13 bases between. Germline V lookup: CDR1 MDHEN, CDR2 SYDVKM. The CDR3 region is CASRPRGANTGELFF. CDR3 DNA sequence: TGTGCCAGCAGACCCAGAGGGGCCAACACCGGGGAGCTGTTTTTT. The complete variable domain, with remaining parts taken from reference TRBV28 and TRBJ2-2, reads DVKVTQSSRYLVKRTGEKVFLECVQDMDHENMFWYRQDPGLGLRLIYFSYDVKMKEKGDIPEGYSVSREKKERFSLILESASTNQTSMYLCASRPRGANTGELFFGEGSRLTVL.

CDR3 in DNA: TGTGCCAGCAACAGACTTAATAATTCACCCCTCCACTTT. Its translation is CASNRLNNSPLHF. The V gene is TRBV9, the J gene TRBJ1-6; no firm D call. The CDR3 loop spans 13 amino acids. The V gene's germline CDR1 is SGDLS and CDR2 YYNGEE. V shed 6 bases and J shed 5 bases, with 9 bases lying between them.